This T cell receptor (beta chain) came from a study of T cells in Graves' hyperthyroidism and ophthalmopathy. Broader study findings: Blood samples included most of the expanded thyroid clonotypes exceeding 0.001.

Germline V CDR1 and CDR2: SGHTA, FQGNSA. The CDR3 is made up of 13 amino acids. Trimming pared 2 bases from V and 3 bases from J, leaving 8 bases between. This clonotype has ten or more counts. What it recognizes is unknown. Amplified TCR beta CDR3 regions came from RNA transcripts. During a first-round RT-PCR of the TCR CDR3, the HTBI primer set was used. TCRdb reanalysed the multiplex PCR reads using MiXCR and keeps one entry per CDR3 protein. The data hold 370,000 or so distinct CDR3 sequences, with around 16% observed a single time. The receptor comes from a woman aged 18-29 years with Graves' hyperthyroidism that later progressed to Graves' ophthalmopathy. The chain couples TRBV7-2 to TRBJ2-7; D remains unclear. The sample comprised blood. In nucleotides, the CDR3 is TGTGCCAGCAGCTTAACCCCAGACTACGAGCAGTACTTC. Translating gives CASSLTPDYEQYF.